Presented here are 5 T cell receptor beta chains from one specimen sequenced in a study of post-analysis software for immune sequencing data. General observations from the study: Elevated frequency relative to controls characterized roughly 5 TRBV segments in patients, TRBV5-6, TRBV5-1 and TRBV20-1 among them.

Their recognized antigens are unknown. Carried by the TCR beta cDNA libraries were unique molecular identifiers. TCRdb reprocessed the PCR reads via MiXCR and lists one record per CDR3 protein. The sample includes roughly 730,000 distinct CDR3 sequences, 30% of them seen just once. Sequencing was done on a sample of blood. Receptor source: a girl between 10 and 17 years old with multiple sclerosis.

This clonotype was counted only a few times. The gene calls are TRBV5-5 and TRBJ2-5; 7 nucleotides match TRBD1. Germline trimming cut 4 bases from V and 5 bases from J; bases unmatched to any gene: 14. The CDR3 has 16 amino acids. The germline gives CDR1 SGHKS, CDR2 YYEKEE (reference sequence). This CDR3 reads CASSRTGGPQVETQYF. In DNA, the CDR3 is TGTGCCAGCAGCCGGACAGGCGGTCCGCAAGTGGAGACCCAGTACTTC.

CDR3 DNA sequence: TGTGCCAGCAGCCGGACGGGAAATTGGGGGACCCAGTACTTC. Its translation: CASSRTGNWGTQYF. The chain carries TRBV5-6 and TRBJ2-5, with D tentatively TRBD2 (5 bases). The germline CDR1 and CDR2 sequences are SGHDT and YYEEEE. V lost 4 bases, J lost 7 bases, and 17 bases lay in between. There are 14 residues in the CDR3.

This clonotype has only a few counts. This chain connects TRBV4-3 to TRBJ2-7; no definite D call. CDR3 length: 16 residues. Trimming removed 0 bases at V and 3 bases at J, with 15 bases between. CDR1 and CDR2 from the germline V gene are LGHNA and YSLEER. The CDR3 DNA reads TGCGCCAGCAGCCAAGATATAGTCTCACAGTTCTACGAGCAGTACTTC. Translation: CASSQDIVSQFYEQYF.

This sequence joins TRBV6-6 and TRBJ1-1, with 7 bases identical to TRBD1. This CDR3 spans 14 amino acids. Losses at the gene ends were 5 bases for V and 4 bases for J; bases not matched to a gene: 7. Germline V gene lookup returns CDR1 MNHNY and CDR2 SVGAGI (reference sequence). The CDR3 region has the DNA TGTGCCAGCAGTCAGGGACAGTTCGTCACTGAAGCTTTCTTT. Protein sequence: CASSQGQFVTEAFF.

This clonotype was recorded at least ten times. The chain employs TRBV29-1 and TRBJ2-1, with 11 bases matching TRBD1. Germline values: CDR1 SQVTM, CDR2 ANQGSEA. The CDR3 sequence is 13 residues long. With 7 bases clipped from V and 7 bases from J, the junction kept 6 bases outside the gene matches. CDR3 DNA sequence: TGCAGCGGGGGGACAGGGGGATGGAATGAGCAGTTCTTC. Amino acids: CSGGTGGWNEQFF.